The subject of this entry is one T cell receptor (beta chain). The source of the sample is a study of blood T cell repertoires in COVID-19. Germline CDR1 reads KGHSH; CDR2 reads LQKENI. This CDR3 contains 15 residues. Trimming cost V 4 bases and J 3 bases; bases outside gene matches: 3. TCRdb's copy holds only in-frame clones and misses some; the assay was immunoSEQ multiplex PCR. Among some 250,000 clones listed, over 65% were seen once. The chain recombines TRBV18 with TRBJ1-5; 10 bases fit TRBD1. Sequencing was carried out using peripheral blood. The TCR sequence derives from an elderly woman with acute or convalescent COVID-19. This CDR3 is CASSLGTGVNQPQHF. The CDR3 region has the DNA TGTGCCAGCTCACTTGGGACAGGGGTCAATCAGCCCCAGCATTTT.